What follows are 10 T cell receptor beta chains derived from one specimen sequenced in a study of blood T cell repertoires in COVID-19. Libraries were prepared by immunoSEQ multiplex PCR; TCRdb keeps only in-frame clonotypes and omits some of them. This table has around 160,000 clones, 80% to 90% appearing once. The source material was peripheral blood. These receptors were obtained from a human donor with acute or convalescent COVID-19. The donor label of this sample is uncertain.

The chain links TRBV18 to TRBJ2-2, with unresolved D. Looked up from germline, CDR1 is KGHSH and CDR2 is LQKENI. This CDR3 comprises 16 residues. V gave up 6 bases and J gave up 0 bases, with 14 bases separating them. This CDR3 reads CASSPNPPSNTGELFF. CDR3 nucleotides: TGTGCCAGCTCCCCTAACCCCCCCTCGAACACCGGGGAGCTGTTTTTT. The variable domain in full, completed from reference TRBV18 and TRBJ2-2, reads NAGVMQNPRHLVRRRGQEARLRCSPMKGHSHVYWYRQLPEEGLKFMVYLQKENIIDESGMPKERFSAEFPKEGPSILRIQQVVRGDSAAYFCASSPNPPSNTGELFFGEGSRLTVL.

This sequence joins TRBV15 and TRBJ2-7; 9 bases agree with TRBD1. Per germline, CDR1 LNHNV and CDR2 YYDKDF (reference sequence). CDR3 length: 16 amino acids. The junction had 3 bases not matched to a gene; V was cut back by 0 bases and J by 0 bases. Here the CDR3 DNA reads TGTGCCACCAGCAGAGATCTGGGACAGGGCTCCTACGAGCAGTACTTC. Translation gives CATSRDLGQGSYEQYF.

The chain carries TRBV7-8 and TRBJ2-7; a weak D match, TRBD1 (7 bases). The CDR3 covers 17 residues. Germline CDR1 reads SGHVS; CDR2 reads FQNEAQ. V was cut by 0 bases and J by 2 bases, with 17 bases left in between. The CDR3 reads CASSLAFTGEVTYEQYV. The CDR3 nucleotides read TGTGCCAGCAGCTTAGCGTTTACAGGGGAGGTCACCTACGAGCAGTACGTC.

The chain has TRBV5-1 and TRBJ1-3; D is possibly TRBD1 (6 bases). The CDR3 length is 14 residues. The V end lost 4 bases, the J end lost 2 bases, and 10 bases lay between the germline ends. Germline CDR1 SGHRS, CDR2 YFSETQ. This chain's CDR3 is CASSITGTGNTIYF. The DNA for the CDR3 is TGCGCCAGCAGCATTACAGGGACTGGAAACACCATATATTTT.

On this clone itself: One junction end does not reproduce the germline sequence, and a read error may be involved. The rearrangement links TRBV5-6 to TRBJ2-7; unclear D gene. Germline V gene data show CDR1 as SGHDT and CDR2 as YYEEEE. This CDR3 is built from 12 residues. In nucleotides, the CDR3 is TGTGCCAGCAGCCTAGGTTCCTCCGAGCAGTACTTC. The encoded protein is CASSLGSSEQYF.

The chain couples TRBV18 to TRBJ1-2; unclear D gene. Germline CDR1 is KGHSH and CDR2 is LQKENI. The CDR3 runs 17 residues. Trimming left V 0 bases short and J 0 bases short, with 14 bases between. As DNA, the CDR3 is TGTGCCAGCTCACCACCGGGGAGTTGGACTTCTAACTATGGCTACACCTTC. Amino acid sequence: CASSPPGSWTSNYGYTF.

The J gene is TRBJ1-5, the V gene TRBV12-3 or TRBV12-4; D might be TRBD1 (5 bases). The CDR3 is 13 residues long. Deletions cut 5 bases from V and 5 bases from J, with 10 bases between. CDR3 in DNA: TGTGCCAGCAGTCCCCAGGGTTATCAGCCCCAGCATTTT. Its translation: CASSPQGYQPQHF.

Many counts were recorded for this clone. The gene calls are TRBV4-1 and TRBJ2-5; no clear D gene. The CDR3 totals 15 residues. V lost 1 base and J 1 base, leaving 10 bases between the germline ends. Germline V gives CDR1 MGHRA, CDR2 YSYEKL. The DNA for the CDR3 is TGCGCCAGCAGCCAAGGGGTTACAGTCCAAGAGACCCAGTACTTC. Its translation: CASSQGVTVQETQYF.

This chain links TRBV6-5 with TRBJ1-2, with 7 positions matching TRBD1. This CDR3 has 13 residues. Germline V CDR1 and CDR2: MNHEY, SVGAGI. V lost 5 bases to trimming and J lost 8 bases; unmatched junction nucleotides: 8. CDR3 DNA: TGTGCCAGCAGTCTATCCGACAGGGTCGGCTACACCTTC. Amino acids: CASSLSDRVGYTF.

The CDR3 sequence: CASSSTENTEAFF. DNA of the CDR3: TGTGCCAGCAGTTCCACAGAGAACACTGAAGCTTTCTTT. The chain combines TRBV6-2 or TRBV6-3 with TRBJ1-1, with D uncertain. Germline CDR1 reads MNHEY; CDR2 reads SVGEGT. The CDR3 extends over 13 amino acids. V gave up 4 bases and J gave up 1 base, with 7 bases separating them.